Following are 21 T cell receptor beta chains from one sample sequenced in a study of T-cell reconstitution after alpha-beta-depleted transplantation in children. This sample's TCRbeta library carried unique molecular identifier barcodes. TCRdb called the PCR reads again in MiXCR, with one record for every CDR3 protein. The table lists 490,000 or so distinct CDR3 sequences, 8% to 11% of them singletons. The sample here was PBMCs, taken before TCRalphabeta/CD19-depleted stem cell transplant. These receptors were collected from a child aged 2 to 15 with inherited bone marrow failure, due to receive a stem cell transplant.

This clonotype was found many times. The genes are TRBV7-9 and TRBJ2-7; TRBD2 agrees at 8 bases. The CDR3 extends over 18 amino acids. The J segment lost 4 bases and the V segment lost 0 bases, leaving 14 bases of the junction unmatched. Germline V gene sequence: CDR1 SEHNR, CDR2 FQNEAQ (reference sequence). The chain's CDR3 is CASSLALGVAGSWYEQYF. CDR3 sequence (DNA): TGTGCCAGCAGCTTAGCGCTTGGGGTAGCGGGATCCTGGTACGAGCAGTACTTC.

This clonotype has more than one count but fewer than ten. The chain combines TRBV4-1 with TRBJ2-7; TRBD1 matches 7 bases. Germline assignment: CDR1 MGHRA and CDR2 YSYEKL. CDR3 size: 17 residues. After removal of 4 bases from V and 0 bases from J, the junction contained 12 bases not matched to a gene. Written as DNA, the CDR3 is TGCGCCAGCAGCCCTAATCCCGGGACAGAGATCTCCTACGAGCAGTACTTC. Translation gives CASSPNPGTEISYEQYF.

Many counts were recorded for this clonotype. The V call is TRBV6-5, the J call TRBJ2-7, with D perhaps assigned TRBD1 or TRBD2 (5 bases each). Trimming shortened V by 2 bases and J by 7 bases, and 9 bases separated the two germline ends. The CDR3 has 12 amino acids. In germline, CDR1 is MNHEY, CDR2 SVGAGI. In DNA form, the CDR3 reads TGTGCCAGCAGTTACACGGGGCAGGAGCAGTACTTC. It yields the protein CASSYTGQEQYF.

In its sample, this clonotype was seen many times. This chain links TRBV4-3 with TRBJ2-7; possibly TRBD2 for D (6 bases). V gave up 0 bases and J gave up 4 bases, with 10 bases separating them. CDR1 and CDR2 (germline): LGHNA, YSLEER. CDR3 size: 14 residues. The CDR3 DNA follows: TGCGCCAGCAGCCAAGATCTAGGAGGGTACGAGCAGTACTTC. Translated: CASSQDLGGYEQYF.

This chain connects TRBV19 to TRBJ1-1, with D tentatively TRBD1 (6 bases). Germline V CDR1 and CDR2: LNHDA, SQIVND (reference sequence). This CDR3 comprises 14 residues. V shed 3 bases and J shed 1 base, with 9 bases lying between them. CDR3 residues: CASSITGWNTEAFF. DNA of the CDR3: TGTGCCAGTAGTATTACAGGGTGGAACACTGAAGCTTTCTTT.

The table lists this clonotype with many counts. The V gene is TRBV5-1, the J gene TRBJ2-3; D unresolved. Germline assignment: CDR1 SGHRS and CDR2 YFSETQ. The CDR3 covers 15 residues. V dropped 1 base and J dropped 0 bases, with 9 bases sitting between them. The DNA of the CDR3 is TGCGCCAGCAGCTTGAGACCCGGTAGCACAGATACGCAGTATTTT. This encodes CASSLRPGSTDTQYF.

The J gene is TRBJ1-3, the V gene TRBV6-5; D possibly corresponds to TRBD1 (5 bases). The CDR3 length is 16 residues. V was clipped by 6 bases and J by 0 bases, with 15 bases between them. The germline V gene has CDR1 MNHEY and CDR2 SVGAGI. CDR3: CASRTGLTSSGNTIYF. The DNA of the CDR3 is TGTGCCAGCAGGACGGGACTTACGAGCTCTGGAAACACCATATATTTT.

CDR3 residues: CASSTLLAGEETQYF. Here the CDR3 DNA reads TGTGCCAGCAGTACGTTACTAGCGGGAGAAGAGACCCAGTACTTC. This chain uses TRBV6-2 or TRBV6-3 with TRBJ2-5; 11 nucleotides align to TRBD2. The length of the CDR3 is 15 residues. Germline loops: CDR1 MNHEY, CDR2 SVGEGT. Trimming removed 5 bases from V and 3 bases from J; junction bases left unmatched: 5.

This clonotype was seen a handful of times. The chain couples TRBV18 to TRBJ2-5, with no clear D. The CDR3 contains 14 residues. Germline V gives CDR1 KGHSH, CDR2 LQKENI. V was shortened by 4 bases and J by 2 bases, with 11 bases between the two germline ends. CDR3 region: CASSQRAGQETQYF. The CDR3 region has the DNA TGTGCCAGCTCACAACGTGCAGGACAAGAGACCCAGTACTTC.

The chain links TRBV10-1 to TRBJ2-3, with D perhaps being TRBD1 or TRBD2 (5 bases each). CDR1 is WNHNN and CDR2 is SYGVQD in the germline V gene (reference sequence). This CDR3 region has 13 residues. V lost 2 bases to trimming and J lost 12 bases, with 15 bases between them. CDR3 sequence (DNA): TGCGCCAGCAGTGAGGGGGACCTAGCCTTTCAGTATTTT. This sequence encodes CASSEGDLAFQYF.

In this sample, this clonotype turned up a few times. The CDR3 DNA reads as TGTGCCAGCAGCCACGCTGCCACAGGGTGGGGCTACGAGCAGTACTTC. This translates into CASSHAATGWGYEQYF. This chain joins TRBV3-1 and TRBJ2-7, with D possibly TRBD1 on 6 matching bases. Germline values: CDR1 LGHDT, CDR2 YNNKEL (reference sequence). V was clipped by 3 bases and J by 3 bases, with 18 bases between them. The CDR3 consists of 16 residues.

This clonotype came up many times. The chain carries TRBV9 and TRBJ2-2, with 10 bases that match TRBD1. The V gene end was trimmed by 4 bases and the J gene end by 8 bases; junction bases not matched to a gene: 11. In germline, CDR1 is SGDLS, CDR2 YYNGEE. The CDR3 is 16 residues long. CDR3: CASSLSGQGTPGELFF. The CDR3 DNA is TGTGCCAGCAGCCTATCGGGACAGGGGACCCCTGGGGAGCTGTTTTTT. The full variable domain, rest sourced from reference TRBV9 and TRBJ2-2, is DSGVTQTPKHLITATGQRVTLRCSPRSGDLSVYWYQQSLDQGLQFLIQYYNGEERAKGNILERFSAQQFPDLHSELNLSSLELGDSALYFCASSLSGQGTPGELFFGEGSRLTVL.

This chain joins TRBV9 and TRBJ2-7; 8 nucleotides align to TRBD2. Germline V gene sequence: CDR1 SGDLS, CDR2 YYNGEE. J gave up 2 bases and V 3 bases, and 7 bases lay outside the gene matches. This CDR3 spans 15 amino acids. The CDR3 region has the DNA TGTGCCAGCAGCGGATCTAGCGGGTTCCCCTACGAGCAGTACTTC. It translates to CASSGSSGFPYEQYF. Combining the CDR3 with reference TRBV9 and TRBJ2-7 gives the whole variable domain DSGVTQTPKHLITATGQRVTLRCSPRSGDLSVYWYQQSLDQGLQFLIQYYNGEERAKGNILERFSAQQFPDLHSELNLSSLELGDSALYFCASSGSSGFPYEQYFGPGTRLTVT.

This clonotype was seen many times. The gene calls are TRBV7-8 and TRBJ2-3; 11 positions agree with TRBD2. Per germline, CDR1 SGHVS and CDR2 FQNEAQ. There are 18 residues in the CDR3. The V and J ends lost 0 bases and 2 bases, in that order; junction bases with no gene match: 7. The DNA for the CDR3 is TGTGCCAGCAGCTTAGCACTAGCGGGAGATCCCCCCACAGATACGCAGTATTTT. Translated, it gives CASSLALAGDPPTDTQYF.

There are many counts of this clonotype. This chain uses TRBV7-2 with TRBJ2-7; D is possibly TRBD2 (6 bases). The CDR3 spans 13 residues. Germline lookup yields CDR1 SGHTA and CDR2 FQGNSA. Trimming pared 5 bases from V and 1 base from J, leaving 9 bases between. CDR3 sequence reads: CASSGDFSYEQYF. The CDR3 region has the DNA TGTGCCAGCAGCGGGGACTTTTCCTACGAGCAGTACTTC.

This clonotype appeared many times. The chain recombines TRBV29-1 with TRBJ2-5; D possibly corresponds to TRBD2 (5 bases). This CDR3 comprises 12 residues. Germline CDR1 SQVTM, CDR2 ANQGSEA. Trimming took off 4 bases at V and 4 bases at J, with 10 bases between the two ends. The CDR3, as DNA: TGCAGCGTTGCACTAGACCGAGAGACCCAGTACTTC. Its translation is CSVALDRETQYF.

This clonotype occurred many times. The chain recombines TRBV5-1 with TRBJ1-1; no definite D call. The CDR3 covers 14 residues. The germline CDR1 and CDR2 sequences are SGHRS and YFSETQ. The V end lost 0 bases, the J end lost 3 bases, and 9 bases lay between the germline ends. This CDR3 reads CASSLGNWDTEAFF. The DNA for the CDR3 is TGCGCCAGCAGCTTGGGGAATTGGGACACTGAAGCTTTCTTT.

This clonotype was counted ten times or more. The chain links TRBV7-2 to TRBJ2-7; 10 nucleotides align to TRBD2. CDR3 length: 16 amino acids. The germline CDR1 and CDR2 sequences are SGHTA and FQGNSA. The V gene end was trimmed by 0 bases and the J gene end by 4 bases; junction bases not matched to a gene: 6. This chain's CDR3 is CASSLASGRPKYEQYF. In DNA form, the CDR3 reads TGTGCCAGCAGCTTAGCTAGCGGGAGGCCTAAGTACGAGCAGTACTTC.

This clonotype has a count of ten or more. The V gene is TRBV11-2, the J gene TRBJ1-1, with 9 bases aligning to TRBD1. CDR3 length: 14 amino acids. The V segment lost 5 bases and the J segment 3 bases; nucleotides outside the gene matches: 4. Germline V CDR1 and CDR2: SGHAT, FQNNGV. The CDR3 sequence is CASSQDRGYTEAFF. The CDR3 DNA follows: TGTGCCAGCAGCCAGGACAGGGGTTACACTGAAGCTTTCTTT. Filled out from reference TRBV11-2 and TRBJ1-1, the complete variable domain reads EAGVAQSPRYKIIEKRQSVAFWCNPISGHATLYWYQQILGQGPKLLIQFQNNGVVDDSQLPKDRFSAERLKGVDSTLKIQPAKLEDSAVYLCASSQDRGYTEAFFGQGTRLTVV.

This clonotype showed up just a few times. The V call is TRBV30, the J call TRBJ2-2, with 7 nucleotides matching TRBD1. Germline V gene data show CDR1 as GTSNPN and CDR2 as SVGIG (reference sequence). Losses at the gene ends were 1 base for V and 3 bases for J; bases not matched to a gene: 5. The CDR3 sequence is 15 residues long. The CDR3 is CAWSARGRDTGELFF. In nucleotides, the CDR3 is TGTGCCTGGAGTGCTAGGGGGCGCGACACCGGGGAGCTGTTTTTT.

J is TRBJ2-2 and V is TRBV20-1, with 7 bases lining up with TRBD2. Germline-derived CDR1 and CDR2 are DFQATT and SNEGSKA (reference sequence). The CDR3 covers 16 residues. V was clipped by 0 bases and J by 2 bases; unmatched bases: 6. CDR3: CSARDGRETNTGELFF. The CDR3 DNA sequence: TGCAGTGCTAGAGATGGGCGGGAGACCAACACCGGGGAGCTGTTTTTT.